This T cell receptor beta chain was observed in a study of shared clonotypes between healthy human individuals. General observations from the study: Depth was large, yet rarefaction showed that sorted-subset sequencing was incomplete.

As regards this clone: The antigen remains unidentified.

Each donor was a Caucasian adult residing in Nashville, Tennessee. Libraries were prepared by immunoSEQ multiplex PCR; TCRdb keeps only in-frame clonotypes and omits some of them. This table has 2 million to 2.5 million clones, about nine tenths appearing once. The CDR3 is made up of 14 amino acids. With 1 base clipped from V and 9 bases from J, the junction kept 6 bases outside the gene matches. Germline V gives CDR1 SNHLY, CDR2 FYNNEI. The source of this sequence is a man between 18 and 29 years old in good health. Some clones in this sample may be carry-over from other donors' samples. The chain uses TRBV2 and TRBJ2-1; 7 positions match TRBD2. The sample was naive CD4+ T cells from PBMCs. Subset: CD45RA+ positively selected. CDR3 nucleotides: TGTGCCAGCAGTGAAGTCGGCGGGGGTAGTGAGCAGTTCTTC. Its protein is CASSEVGGGSEQFF.